Below, 27 T cell receptor beta chains from the same sample are listed, as sequenced in a study of cytomegalovirus exposure and HLA in healthy donors. The primer mix had 60 Vbeta and 13 Jbeta primers. Libraries were prepared by immunoSEQ multiplex PCR; TCRdb keeps only in-frame clonotypes and omits some of them. This specimen shows approximately 40,000 clones; the ten leading clones hold about 6.2%. Source material: PBMCs. These receptors all stem from a human donor in good health.

The chain joins TRBV29-1 to TRBJ1-1; D may be TRBD1 (5 bases). V was cut by 3 bases and J by 1 base, with 15 bases left in between. Germline values: CDR1 SQVTM, CDR2 ANQGSEA. This CDR3 region has 15 residues. This chain's CDR3 is CSVERGSIRNTEAFF. The CDR3 bases are TGCAGCGTTGAGCGGGGGAGTATTAGGAACACTGAAGCTTTCTTT.

This chain joins TRBV5-8 and TRBJ1-1; D is unclear. V was trimmed by 7 bases and J by 4 bases, leaving 5 bases between them. The CDR3 contains 10 residues. Germline V CDR1 and CDR2: SGHTS, YDEGEE. The CDR3 protein is CASSVTEAFF. CDR3 in DNA: TGTGCCAGCTCGGTCACTGAAGCTTTCTTT.

The rearrangement links TRBV5-4 to TRBJ2-7; the D gene is possibly TRBD2 (5 bases). Trimming cost V 4 bases and J 2 bases, with 13 bases left between them. The CDR3 contains 14 residues. The germline V gene has CDR1 SGHNT and CDR2 YYREEE (reference sequence). The CDR3: CASSPRGLPYEQYF. The CDR3, as DNA: TGTGCCAGCAGCCCTCGCGGGTTGCCCTACGAGCAGTACTTC.

The V gene is TRBV4-2, the J gene TRBJ2-3, with TRBD2 matching over 7 bases. The V segment lost 0 bases and the J segment 1 base; nucleotides outside the gene matches: 7. Germline CDR1 reads LGHNA; CDR2 reads YNFKEQ. The CDR3 sequence is 17 residues long. The CDR3 protein is CASSQDGGRGGTDTQYF. The DNA for the CDR3 is TGTGCCAGCAGCCAAGATGGCGGTCGGGGGGGCACAGATACGCAGTATTTT.

The V and J genes are TRBV5-1 and TRBJ1-1; no firm D call. V was trimmed by 0 bases and J by 0 bases, leaving 9 bases between them. The CDR3 consists of 15 residues. CDR1 is SGHRS and CDR2 is YFSETQ in the germline V gene. CDR3 loop: CASSLEAGLNTEAFF. Here the CDR3 DNA reads TGCGCCAGCAGCTTGGAGGCAGGTTTGAACACTGAAGCTTTCTTT.

The chain links TRBV5-6 to TRBJ2-5, with 7 positions matching TRBD1. Per germline, CDR1 SGHDT and CDR2 YYEEEE. CDR3 length: 15 residues. With V trimmed by 4 bases and J by 11 bases, 17 bases remained unmatched. CDR3 DNA: TGTGCCAGCAGCGCCCCGGGACAGTCTGGAATGGAGCAGTACTTC. This encodes CASSAPGQSGMEQYF.

The V and J genes are TRBV6-5 and TRBJ2-2, with D possibly being TRBD2 (6 bases). The CDR3 is 14 amino acids. Trimming stripped 6 bases from V and 0 bases from J, with 8 bases between. The germline V gene has CDR1 MNHEY and CDR2 SVGAGI. CDR3 protein: CASREGTNTGELFF. For the CDR3, the DNA is TGTGCCAGCAGGGAGGGGACGAACACCGGGGAGCTGTTTTTT.

V is TRBV6-5 and J is TRBJ1-4; no definite D call. The CDR3 covers 13 residues. Germline CDR1 reads MNHEY; CDR2 reads SVGAGI. With 7 bases removed from V and 5 bases from J, the gap between germline ends came to 11 bases. The CDR3 nucleotides read TGTGCCAGCACCTCTCCGGGGAATGAAAAACTGTTTTTT. Residues: CASTSPGNEKLFF.

The rearrangement uses TRBV29-1 and TRBJ2-5; D is unresolved. The J call is in doubt because the DNA end fits TRBJ2-7 better. This CDR3 is 13 amino acids long. CDR1 and CDR2 from the germline V gene are SQVTM and ANQGSEA. In DNA, the CDR3 is TGCAGCGTTGAAGGGGCATTCTCGAACGAGCAGTACTTC. Amino acids: CSVEGAFSNEQYF.

This rearrangement joins TRBV2 to TRBJ1-5; D is unresolved. V lost 2 bases and J lost 11, with 10 bases in between. CDR1 and CDR2 from the germline V gene are SNHLY and FYNNEI. The CDR3 is made up of 12 amino acids. The CDR3 bases are TGTGCCAGCAGTGAAAATGGCAGGTCCCAGCATTTT. The encoded protein is CASSENGRSQHF.

The chain links TRBV15 to TRBJ1-5; D unclear. CDR1 and CDR2 from the germline V gene are LNHNV and YYDKDF (reference sequence). There are 13 residues in the CDR3. Deletions cut 1 base from V and 4 bases from J, with 5 bases between. The CDR3 loop reads CATSRGANQPQHF. The CDR3 DNA sequence: TGTGCCACCAGCAGAGGGGCAAATCAGCCCCAGCATTTT.

V usage is TRBV27 and J usage is TRBJ1-1, with D possibly TRBD1 on 6 matching bases. Trimming pared 2 bases from V and 11 bases from J, leaving 12 bases between. CDR1 is MNHEY and CDR2 is SMNVEV in the germline V gene (reference sequence). The CDR3 totals 12 residues. CDR3 amino acids: CASSLPNRAAFF. The DNA for the CDR3 is TGTGCCAGCAGTTTACCAAACAGGGCGGCTTTCTTT.

The J gene is TRBJ1-1, the V gene TRBV5-1; D is possibly TRBD1 (5 bases). The germline gives CDR1 SGHRS, CDR2 YFSETQ. CDR3 length: 16 residues. V lost 4 bases and J lost 1, with 17 bases in between. In nucleotides, the CDR3 is TGCGCCAGCAGCCGCTCTCGCGGCAGGGAGAACACTGAAGCTTTCTTT. Protein product: CASSRSRGRENTEAFF.

The genes are TRBV9 and TRBJ2-7; 7 bases agree with TRBD2. The V segment lost 4 bases and the J segment 4 bases; nucleotides outside the gene matches: 11. CDR3 length: 15 amino acids. In germline, CDR1 is SGDLS, CDR2 YYNGEE. CDR3 in amino acids: CASSPTGGGPYEQYF. CDR3 DNA: TGTGCCAGCAGCCCCACGGGCGGGGGACCATACGAGCAGTACTTC.

This rearrangement joins TRBV7-9 to TRBJ1-1; 10 nucleotides match TRBD1. The CDR3 sequence is 16 residues long. J lost 4 bases, V lost 5 bases, and 10 bases had no gene match. Germline values: CDR1 SEHNR, CDR2 FQNEAQ (reference sequence). The CDR3 DNA follows: TGTGCCAGCAGCCCGGGGACAGGGGAGGGCGGCACTGAAGCTTTCTTT. It codes for CASSPGTGEGGTEAFF.

Worth noting for this clone: In the same sample, other DNA sequences code for this CDR3. The chain combines TRBV27 with TRBJ1-3, with D possibly TRBD1 on 5 matching bases. V was cut by 8 bases and J by 7 bases, with 12 bases left in between. The CDR3 has 12 amino acids. The germline gives CDR1 MNHEY, CDR2 SMNVEV (reference sequence). The CDR3 DNA is TGTGCCAGCTCAGCAGGGAGGAACACCATATATTTT. This gives the protein CASSAGRNTIYF.

The J gene is TRBJ2-3, the V gene TRBV9; a possible D gene is TRBD1 (6 bases). The germline gives CDR1 SGDLS, CDR2 YYNGEE. The CDR3 consists of 12 residues. V was trimmed by 5 bases and J by 9 bases, leaving 13 bases between them. The CDR3 bases are TGTGCCAGCAGTCCCACAGGGACGACGCAGTATTTT. Its protein is CASSPTGTTQYF.

The J gene is TRBJ2-7, the V gene TRBV30, with D unresolved. CDR3 length: 12 amino acids. Germline loops: CDR1 GTSNPN, CDR2 SVGIG (reference sequence). Trimming pared 1 base from V and 8 bases from J, leaving 12 bases between. The DNA of the CDR3 is TGTGCCTGGAGTGGAGGAAGGCAACAGCAGTACTTC. As protein: CAWSGGRQQQYF. Drawing the rest from reference TRBV30 and TRBJ2-7, the complete variable domain is SQTIHQWPATLVQPVGSPLSLECTVEGTSNPNLYWYRQAAGRGLQLLFYSVGIGQISSEVPQNLSASRPQDRQFILSSKKLLLSDSGFYLCAWSGGRQQQYFGPGTRLTVT.

The chain has TRBV4-1 and TRBJ2-7; D gene ambiguous. The V end was cut by 1 base, the J end by 2 bases, with 9 bases between. CDR1 is MGHRA, CDR2 YSYEKL, per germline. The CDR3 has 14 residues. CDR3 region: CASSQVNGAYEQYF. As DNA, the CDR3 is TGCGCCAGCAGCCAAGTGAACGGAGCCTACGAGCAGTACTTC.

The chain combines TRBV2 with TRBJ1-5; possible D gene TRBD1, 6 bases. Trimming removed 7 bases at V and 6 bases at J, with 13 bases between. This CDR3 spans 13 amino acids. Germline V gives CDR1 SNHLY, CDR2 FYNNEI. The CDR3 loop reads CASMGQPGQPQHF. CDR3 nucleotide sequence: TGTGCCAGCATGGGACAACCGGGTCAGCCCCAGCATTTT.

In regard to this clone: The junction shows a germline mismatch at one end, possibly a read error. V is TRBV6-6 and J is TRBJ2-3; no definite D call. The CDR3 contains 14 residues. Germline lookup yields CDR1 MNHNY and CDR2 SVGAGI (reference sequence). In nucleotides, the CDR3 is TGTGCCAGCAGTTACTCCCCCTTTACAGATAAGCAGTATTTT. It is translated as CASSYSPFTDKQYF.

The genes are TRBV29-1 and TRBJ1-1; the D gene is possibly TRBD1 (5 bases). The germline V gene has CDR1 SQVTM and CDR2 ANQGSEA. Trimming stripped 2 bases from V and 4 bases from J, with 11 bases between. The CDR3 is made up of 13 amino acids. CDR3 DNA: TGCAGCGTTGAACAGGGTATAATCACTGAAGCTTTCTTT. Protein product: CSVEQGIITEAFF.

The chain links TRBV11-1 to TRBJ2-4; D is unresolved. The CDR3 has 18 residues. Germline CDR1 is SGHAT and CDR2 is FQDESV (reference sequence). V was cut by 0 bases and J by 1 base, with 16 bases left in between. CDR3 protein: CASSLAARGTLAKNIQYF. CDR3 DNA sequence: TGTGCCAGCAGCTTAGCGGCGAGAGGAACGTTGGCCAAAAACATTCAGTACTTC.

The chain is built from TRBV5-1 and TRBJ1-3; D is perhaps TRBD1 (5 bases). The CDR3 runs 13 residues. The V and J ends lost 5 bases and 2 bases respectively, with 8 bases between them. Per germline, CDR1 SGHRS and CDR2 YFSETQ. CDR3 bases: TGCGCCAGCAGGGAGGGGCCTGGAAACACCATATATTTT. This gives the protein CASREGPGNTIYF.

The genes are TRBV9 and TRBJ2-1; 11 nucleotides agree with TRBD2. J was trimmed by 9 bases and V by 0 bases; bases with no gene match: 8. Germline CDR1 SGDLS, CDR2 YYNGEE. The CDR3 length is 16 residues. The CDR3 sequence is CASSVGDSGGAFEQFF. CDR3 sequence (DNA): TGTGCCAGCAGCGTAGGGGATAGCGGGGGGGCCTTTGAGCAGTTCTTC. Combining the CDR3 with reference TRBV9 and TRBJ2-1 gives the whole variable domain DSGVTQTPKHLITATGQRVTLRCSPRSGDLSVYWYQQSLDQGLQFLIQYYNGEERAKGNILERFSAQQFPDLHSELNLSSLELGDSALYFCASSVGDSGGAFEQFFGPGTRLTVL.

The chain uses TRBV19 and TRBJ1-5; D perhaps matches TRBD1 (5 bases). V was cut by 0 bases and J by 7 bases, with 13 bases left in between. Germline-derived CDR1 and CDR2 are LNHDA and SQIVND (reference sequence). The CDR3 runs 15 residues. The CDR3 bases are TGTGCCAGTAGTATAGATTGGGGCCAGGGCCAGCCCCAGCATTTT. Protein product: CASSIDWGQGQPQHF.

The rearrangement joins TRBV7-8 to TRBJ1-5; 11 bases fit TRBD1. Germline V gene data show CDR1 as SGHVS and CDR2 as FQNEAQ. The length of the CDR3 is 17 residues. V trimming: 2 bases; J trimming: 3 bases; junction bases outside the gene matches: 6. The CDR3 DNA is TGTGCCAGCAGCTTAAGAGGGGACAGGGGGAACAATCAGCCCCAGCATTTT. Residues: CASSLRGDRGNNQPQHF.